The rows below give T cell receptor beta chains drawn from one sample of a study of CD4 T cell repertoires in COVID-19. Method: immunoSEQ multiplex PCR; TCRdb's copy keeps in-frame clones and lacks some. The data contain about 75,000 clones, around four fifths of them seen just once; the ten biggest clones take up about 0.61%. The specimen was CD4+ T cells from peripheral blood, collected after recovery from COVID-19. The receptors derive from a human donor who had COVID-19. Both conserved end residues are part of each CDR3. D genes are given only for firm matches. Some rows mark clone size as missing; the rest say once, few, many or name a class of expanded clone.

clone_size | j_call | d_call | v_call | cdr3_aa
. | TRBJ1-3 | . | TRBV6-1 | CASSGLPGDNSGNTIYF
. | TRBJ1-1 | . | TRBV28 | CASSFLQNTEAFF
. | TRBJ1-1 | . | TRBV30 | CAWSVGGDTEAFF
. | TRBJ1-6 | TRBD1 | TRBV19 | CASSIIGGGSPLHF
few | TRBJ1-2 | TRBD1 | TRBV19 | CASSIPPWTGGPMMGGYTF
. | TRBJ2-7 | . | TRBV10-3 | CAISESGISYEQYF
. | TRBJ1-6 | . | TRBV7-9 | CASSRNSPLHF
. | TRBJ1-2 | . | TRBV28 | CASSPTAFYGYTF
. | TRBJ2-3 | . | TRBV11-2 | CASSSLRGRGDTQYF
. | TRBJ2-3 | . | TRBV7-7 | CASSLSQLPTDTQYF
. | TRBJ2-7 | . | TRBV7-9 | CASNRQAGEQYF
once | TRBJ2-7 | . | TRBV30 | CAWSGWRAHEQYF
. | TRBJ2-7 | . | TRBV15 | CATSTRGADAYEQYF
. | TRBJ1-1 | . | TRBV9 | CASSPREGNTEAFF
. | TRBJ2-5 | TRBD2 | TRBV7-3 | CASSPNPSGGQETQYF
. | TRBJ2-7 | TRBD1 | TRBV5-1 | CASSLIQAGQGYEQYF
. | TRBJ2-5 | TRBD2 | TRBV9 | CASSVGLAGGQETQYF
once | TRBJ1-2 | . | TRBV7-3 | CASSLKVGRDYGYTF
. | TRBJ2-5 | . | TRBV2 | CASSEGSGTQYF
. | TRBJ1-1 | TRBD1 | TRBV6-4 | CASRDRVRTEAFF
. | TRBJ1-1 | . | TRBV28 | CASSWQGNTEAFF
. | TRBJ1-2 | . | TRBV28 | CATMIANYGYTF
once | TRBJ1-1 | TRBD1 | TRBV19 | CASSTPDRGAEAFF
. | TRBJ2-4 | . | TRBV28 | CASNPALAKNIQYF